This T cell receptor (beta chain) was recovered during a study of blood T cell repertoires in COVID-19. As for the study in general: Sample material is recorded as cDNA or gDNA derived from T cells, B-cell-depleted T cells, or PBMCs.

The repertoire was sequenced with immunoSEQ multiplex PCR; TCRdb's copy has only in-frame clones and lacks some. The sample comprises more than 90,000 clones, around 85% of which are singletons, and about 1.8% rests with the top ten. The germline gives CDR1 SGHTA, CDR2 FQGNSA. The V gene lost 4 bases and the J gene lost 5 bases, with 9 bases spanning the gap. This CDR3 spans 13 amino acids. The sample was peripheral blood. The receptor comes from a woman in her 70s with active or convalescent COVID-19. The chain carries TRBV7-2 and TRBJ1-5; D might be TRBD1 (5 bases). The CDR3 nucleotides are TGTGCCAGCAGCTCCAGGGTTGATCAGCCCCAGCATTTT. Translating gives CASSSRVDQPQHF.